This TCR beta chain was found in a study of cytomegalovirus exposure and HLA in healthy donors. About the research overall: Researchers found that about four fifths of 398 genotyped donors fell within the Caucasian-associated ancestry cluster.

The PCR made use of 60 Vbeta and 13 Jbeta primers. Sequencing was performed with immunoSEQ multiplex PCR; in TCRdb, only in-frame clones are kept and a portion is missing. This repertoire shows almost 200,000 clones, around 77% found once; its top ten account for about 2.1%. Germline-derived CDR1 and CDR2 are SNHLY and FYNNEI. The J segment lost 1 base and the V segment lost 8 bases, leaving 7 bases of the junction unmatched. The CDR3 sequence is 14 residues long. The genes are TRBV2 and TRBJ2-5; 7 bases line up with TRBD1. The clonotype was recovered from a man aged 25-45 years in good health and CMV-seronegative. Sequencing used PBMCs. The CDR3 DNA reads TGTGCCAGCTACAGAGACAGGGTCCAAGAGACCCAGTACTTC. Translating it yields CASYRDRVQETQYF.